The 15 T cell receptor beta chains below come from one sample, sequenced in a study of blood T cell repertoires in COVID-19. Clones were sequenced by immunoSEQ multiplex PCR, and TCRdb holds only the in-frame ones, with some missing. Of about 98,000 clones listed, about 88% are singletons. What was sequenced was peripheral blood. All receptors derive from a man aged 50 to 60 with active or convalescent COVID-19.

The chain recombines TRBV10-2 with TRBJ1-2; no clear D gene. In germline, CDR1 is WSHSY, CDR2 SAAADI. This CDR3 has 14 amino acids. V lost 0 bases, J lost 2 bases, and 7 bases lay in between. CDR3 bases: TGCGCCAGCAGTGAGTCACAGCCAAACTATGGCTACACCTTC. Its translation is CASSESQPNYGYTF.

CDR3 residues: CASSYRGVNTEAFF. CDR3 coding DNA: TGCGCCAGCAGTTATAGGGGTGTGAACACTGAAGCTTTCTTT. J is TRBJ1-1 and V is TRBV10-2, with TRBD1 as a possible D gene (5 bases). The CDR3 has 14 residues. The germline V gene has CDR1 WSHSY and CDR2 SAAADI. V was pared by 5 bases and J by 0 bases, with 10 bases between.

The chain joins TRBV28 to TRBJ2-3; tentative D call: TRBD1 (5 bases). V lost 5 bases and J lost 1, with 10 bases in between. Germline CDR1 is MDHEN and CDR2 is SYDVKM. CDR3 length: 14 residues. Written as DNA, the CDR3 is TGTGCCAGCAGTGGGGAAGGGGGCACAGATACGCAGTATTTT. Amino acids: CASSGEGGTDTQYF.

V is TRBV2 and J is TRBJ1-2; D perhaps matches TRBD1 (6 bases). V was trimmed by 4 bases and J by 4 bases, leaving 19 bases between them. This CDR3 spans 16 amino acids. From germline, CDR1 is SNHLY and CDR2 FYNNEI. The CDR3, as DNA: TGTGCCAGCAGTGGCCCCGGGACACCCCCTTTCTATGGCTACACCTTC. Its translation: CASSGPGTPPFYGYTF.

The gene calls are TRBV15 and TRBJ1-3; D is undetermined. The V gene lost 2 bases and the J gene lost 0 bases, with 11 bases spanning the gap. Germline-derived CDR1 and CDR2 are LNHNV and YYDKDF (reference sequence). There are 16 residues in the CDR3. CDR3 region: CATSRQSQNSGNTIYF. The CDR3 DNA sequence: TGTGCCACCAGCAGACAAAGCCAAAACTCTGGAAACACCATATATTTT.

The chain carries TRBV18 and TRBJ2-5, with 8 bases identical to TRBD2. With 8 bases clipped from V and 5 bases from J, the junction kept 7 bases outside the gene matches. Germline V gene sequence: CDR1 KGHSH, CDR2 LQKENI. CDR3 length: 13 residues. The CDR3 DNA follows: TGTGCCAGCAGACGGACTAGCTTTGAGACCCAGTACTTC. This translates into CASRRTSFETQYF.

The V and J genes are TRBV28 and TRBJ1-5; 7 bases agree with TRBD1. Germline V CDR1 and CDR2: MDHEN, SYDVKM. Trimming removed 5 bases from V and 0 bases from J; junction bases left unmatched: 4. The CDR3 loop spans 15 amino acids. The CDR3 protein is CASSRTGYSNQPQHF. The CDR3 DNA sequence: TGTGCCAGCAGTCGGACAGGTTATAGCAATCAGCCCCAGCATTTT. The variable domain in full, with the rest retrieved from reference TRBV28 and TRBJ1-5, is DVKVTQSSRYLVKRTGEKVFLECVQDMDHENMFWYRQDPGLGLRLIYFSYDVKMKEKGDIPEGYSVSREKKERFSLILESASTNQTSMYLCASSRTGYSNQPQHFGDGTRLSIL.

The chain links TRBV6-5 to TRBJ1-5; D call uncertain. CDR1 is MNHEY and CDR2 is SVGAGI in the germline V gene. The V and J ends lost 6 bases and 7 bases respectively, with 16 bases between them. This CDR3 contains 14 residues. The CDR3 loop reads CASSLKRGRQPQHF. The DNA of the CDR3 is TGTGCCAGCAGCCTAAAGCGGGGAAGACAGCCCCAGCATTTT.

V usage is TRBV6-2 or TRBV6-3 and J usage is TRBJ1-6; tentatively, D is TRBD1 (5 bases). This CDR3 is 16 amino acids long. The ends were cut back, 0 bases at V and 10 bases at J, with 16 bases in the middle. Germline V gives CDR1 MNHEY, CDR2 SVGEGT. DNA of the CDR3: TGTGCCAGCAGTTACTCGAACCCGGGGGAAGGCTCACCCCTCCACTTT. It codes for CASSYSNPGEGSPLHF.

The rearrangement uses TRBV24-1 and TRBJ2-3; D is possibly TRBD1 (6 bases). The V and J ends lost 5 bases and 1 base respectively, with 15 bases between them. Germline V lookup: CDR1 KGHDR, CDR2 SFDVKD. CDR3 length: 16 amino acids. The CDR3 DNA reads TGTGCCACCAGTGGGGGGCAGGGTCGCGGCACAGATACGCAGTATTTT. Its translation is CATSGGQGRGTDTQYF.

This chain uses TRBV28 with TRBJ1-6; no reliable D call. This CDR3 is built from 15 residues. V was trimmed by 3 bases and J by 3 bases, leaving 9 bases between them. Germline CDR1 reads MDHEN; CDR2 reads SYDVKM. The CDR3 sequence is CASSLGRSYNSPLHF. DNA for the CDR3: TGTGCCAGCAGTTTGGGGAGAAGCTATAATTCACCCCTCCACTTT.

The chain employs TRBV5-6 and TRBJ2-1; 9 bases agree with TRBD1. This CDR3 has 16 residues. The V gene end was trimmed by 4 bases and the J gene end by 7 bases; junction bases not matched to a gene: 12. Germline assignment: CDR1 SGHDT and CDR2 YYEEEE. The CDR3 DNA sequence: TGTGCCAGCAGCCATATGAGACAGGGGGTAAGGAATGAGCAGTTCTTC. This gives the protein CASSHMRQGVRNEQFF.

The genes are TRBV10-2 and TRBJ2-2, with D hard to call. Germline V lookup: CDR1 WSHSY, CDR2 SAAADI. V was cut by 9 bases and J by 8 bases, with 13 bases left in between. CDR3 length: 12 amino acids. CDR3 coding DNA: TGCGCCAGTTACAGAGTAGAAGGGGAGCTGTTTTTT. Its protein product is CASYRVEGELFF.

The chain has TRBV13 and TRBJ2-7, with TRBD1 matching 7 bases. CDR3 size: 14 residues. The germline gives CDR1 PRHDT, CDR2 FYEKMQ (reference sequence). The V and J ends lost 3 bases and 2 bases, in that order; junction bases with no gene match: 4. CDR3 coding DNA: TGTGCCAGCAGCTTCCGGGACAGACCCTACGAGCAGTACTTC. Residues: CASSFRDRPYEQYF.

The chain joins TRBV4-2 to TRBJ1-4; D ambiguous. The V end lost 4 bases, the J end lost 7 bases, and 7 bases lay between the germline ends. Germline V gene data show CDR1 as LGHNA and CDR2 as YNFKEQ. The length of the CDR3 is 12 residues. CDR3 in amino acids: CASSRATEKLFF. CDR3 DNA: TGTGCCAGCAGCCGGGCTACTGAAAAACTGTTTTTT.